This T cell receptor (beta chain) is from a study of CD4 T cells in relation to SARS-CoV-2 and coronaviruses. Study overall: After roughly 11 days of antigen culture, PBMC TCR beta CDR3s were sequenced.

TCRdb's copy holds only in-frame clones and misses some; the assay was immunoSEQ multiplex PCR. The sample contains roughly 21,000 clones, more than 75% of which appear only once. The length of the CDR3 is 14 residues. After removal of 4 bases from V and 9 bases from J, the junction contained 5 bases not matched to a gene. Germline CDR1 is SGHAT and CDR2 is FQNNGV. Details on this clone: Its antigen is undetermined.

The unexposed donors gave CD4+ T cells in about 2011-2018, prior to COVID-19. Isolation of CD4+ T cells took place after less than 11 days in culture. Sequencing was done on a sample of CD4+ T cells from PBMCs, cultured in vitro. The sequence derives from a human donor in good health. The rearrangement links TRBV11-2 to TRBJ2-3; 12 nucleotides align to TRBD2. This CDR3 reads CASSSSGGAWTQYF. CDR3 coding DNA: TGTGCCAGCAGCTCTAGCGGGGGGGCGTGGACGCAGTATTTT. The whole variable domain, filled in from reference TRBV11-2 and TRBJ2-3, reads EAGVAQSPRYKIIEKRQSVAFWCNPISGHATLYWYQQILGQGPKLLIQFQNNGVVDDSQLPKDRFSAERLKGVDSTLKIQPAKLEDSAVYLCASSSSGGAWTQYFGPGTRLTVL.